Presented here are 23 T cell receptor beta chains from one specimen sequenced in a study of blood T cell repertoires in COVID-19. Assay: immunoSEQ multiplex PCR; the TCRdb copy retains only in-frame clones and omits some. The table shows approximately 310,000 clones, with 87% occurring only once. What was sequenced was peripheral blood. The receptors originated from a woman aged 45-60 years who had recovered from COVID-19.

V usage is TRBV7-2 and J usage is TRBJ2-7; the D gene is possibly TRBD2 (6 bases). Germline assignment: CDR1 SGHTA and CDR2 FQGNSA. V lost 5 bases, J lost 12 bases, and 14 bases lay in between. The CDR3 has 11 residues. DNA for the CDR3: TGTGCCAGCAGCCCCGGGACTCAGCTGTACTTC. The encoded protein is CASSPGTQLYF.

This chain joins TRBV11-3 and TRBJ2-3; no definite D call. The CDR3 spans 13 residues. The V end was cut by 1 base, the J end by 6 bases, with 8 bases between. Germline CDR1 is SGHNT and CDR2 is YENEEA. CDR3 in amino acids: CASSLVSVDTQYF. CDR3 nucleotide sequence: TGTGCCAGCAGCTTAGTTTCCGTGGATACGCAGTATTTT.

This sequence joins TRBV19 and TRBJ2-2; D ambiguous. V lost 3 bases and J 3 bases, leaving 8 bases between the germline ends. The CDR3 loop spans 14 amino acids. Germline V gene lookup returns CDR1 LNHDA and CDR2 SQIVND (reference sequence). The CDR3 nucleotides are TGTGCCAGTAGTATGGGCAGAGACACCGGGGAGCTGTTTTTT. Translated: CASSMGRDTGELFF. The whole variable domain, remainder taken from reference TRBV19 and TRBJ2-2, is DGGITQSPKYLFRKEGQNVTLSCEQNLNHDAMYWYRQDPGQGLRLIYYSQIVNDFQKGDIAEGYSVSREKKESFPLTVTSAQKNPTAFYLCASSMGRDTGELFFGEGSRLTVL.

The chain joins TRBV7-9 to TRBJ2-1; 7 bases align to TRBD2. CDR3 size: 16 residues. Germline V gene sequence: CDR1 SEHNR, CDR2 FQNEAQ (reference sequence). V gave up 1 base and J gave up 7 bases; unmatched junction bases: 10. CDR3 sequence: CASSLVVGGPKNEQFF. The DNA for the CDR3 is TGTGCCAGCAGCTTAGTGGTGGGAGGGCCCAAGAATGAGCAGTTCTTC.

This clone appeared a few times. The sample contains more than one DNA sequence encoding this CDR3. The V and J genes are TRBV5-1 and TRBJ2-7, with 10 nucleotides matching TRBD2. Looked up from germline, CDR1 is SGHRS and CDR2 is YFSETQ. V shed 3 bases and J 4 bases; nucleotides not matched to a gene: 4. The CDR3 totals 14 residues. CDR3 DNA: TGCGCCAGCAGCTCTAGCGGGAGCTCTTACGAGCAGTACTTC. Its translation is CASSSSGSSYEQYF.

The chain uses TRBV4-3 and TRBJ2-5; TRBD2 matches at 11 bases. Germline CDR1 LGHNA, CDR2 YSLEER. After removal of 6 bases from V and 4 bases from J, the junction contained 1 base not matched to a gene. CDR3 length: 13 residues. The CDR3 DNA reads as TGCGCCAGCAGTGGACTAGCGGGAGAGACCCAGTACTTC. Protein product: CASSGLAGETQYF.

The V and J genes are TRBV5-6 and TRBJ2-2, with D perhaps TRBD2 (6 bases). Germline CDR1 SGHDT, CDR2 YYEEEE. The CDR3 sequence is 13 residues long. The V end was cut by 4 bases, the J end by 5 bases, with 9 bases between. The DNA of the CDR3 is TGTGCCAGCAGCGTGGGGAGGACCGGGGAGCTGTTTTTT. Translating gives CASSVGRTGELFF.

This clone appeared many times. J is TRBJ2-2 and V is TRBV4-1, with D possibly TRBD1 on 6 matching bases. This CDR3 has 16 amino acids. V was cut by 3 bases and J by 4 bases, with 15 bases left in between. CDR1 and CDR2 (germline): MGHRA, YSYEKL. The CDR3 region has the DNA TGCGCCAGCAGCCAGCCCTCTTCAGGGGTCACCGGGGAGCTGTTTTTT. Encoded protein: CASSQPSSGVTGELFF.

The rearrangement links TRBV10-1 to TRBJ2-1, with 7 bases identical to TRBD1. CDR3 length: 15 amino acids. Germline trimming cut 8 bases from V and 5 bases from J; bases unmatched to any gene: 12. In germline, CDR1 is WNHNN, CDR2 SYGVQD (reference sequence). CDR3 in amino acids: CASRVQDRRHNEQFF. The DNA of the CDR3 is TGCGCCAGCCGGGTTCAGGACAGGAGACACAATGAGCAGTTCTTC.

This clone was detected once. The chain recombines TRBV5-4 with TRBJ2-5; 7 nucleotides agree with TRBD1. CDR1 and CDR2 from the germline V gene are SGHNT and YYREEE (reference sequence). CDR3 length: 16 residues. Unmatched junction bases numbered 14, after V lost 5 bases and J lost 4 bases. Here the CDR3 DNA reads TGTGCCAGCAGGTCTGAACCCGGGACAGTTTTAGAGACCCAGTACTTC. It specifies CASRSEPGTVLETQYF.

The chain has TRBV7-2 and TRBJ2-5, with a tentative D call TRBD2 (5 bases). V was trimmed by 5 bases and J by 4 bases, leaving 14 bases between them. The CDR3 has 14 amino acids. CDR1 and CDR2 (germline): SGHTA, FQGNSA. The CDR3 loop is CASSPRTGRETQYF. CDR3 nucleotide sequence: TGTGCCAGCAGCCCCCGGACTGGAAGAGAGACCCAGTACTTC.

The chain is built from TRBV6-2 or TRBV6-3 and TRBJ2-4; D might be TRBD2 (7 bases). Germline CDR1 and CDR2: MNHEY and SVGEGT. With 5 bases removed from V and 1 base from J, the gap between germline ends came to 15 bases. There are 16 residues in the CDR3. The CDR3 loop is CASSRTGGQAKNIQYF. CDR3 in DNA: TGTGCCAGCAGTCGAACGGGGGGCCAGGCCAAAAACATTCAGTACTTC.

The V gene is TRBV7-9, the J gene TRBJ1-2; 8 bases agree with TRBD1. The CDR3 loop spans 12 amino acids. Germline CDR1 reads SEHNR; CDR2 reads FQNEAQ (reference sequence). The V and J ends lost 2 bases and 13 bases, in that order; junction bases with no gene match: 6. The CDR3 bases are TGTGCCAGCAGCTTAACGGGACAGGAGATCACCTTC. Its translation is CASSLTGQEITF.

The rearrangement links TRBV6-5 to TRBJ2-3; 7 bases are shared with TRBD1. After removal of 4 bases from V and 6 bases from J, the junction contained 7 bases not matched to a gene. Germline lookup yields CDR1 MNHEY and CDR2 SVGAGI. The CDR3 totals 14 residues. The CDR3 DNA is TGTGCCAGCAGTTCGATTGACAGGGCCGATACGCAGTATTTT. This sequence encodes CASSSIDRADTQYF.

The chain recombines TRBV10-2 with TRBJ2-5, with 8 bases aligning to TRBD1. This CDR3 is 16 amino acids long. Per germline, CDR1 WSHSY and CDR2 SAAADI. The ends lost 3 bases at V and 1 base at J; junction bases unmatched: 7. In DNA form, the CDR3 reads TGCGCCAGCAGTGACCCCGGACAGGGCCTCCAAGAGACCCAGTACTTC. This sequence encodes CASSDPGQGLQETQYF.

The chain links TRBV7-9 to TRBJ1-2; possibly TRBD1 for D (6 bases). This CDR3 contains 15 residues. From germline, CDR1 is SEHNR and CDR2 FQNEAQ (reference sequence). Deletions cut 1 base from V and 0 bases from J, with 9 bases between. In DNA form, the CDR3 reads TGTGCCAGCAGCTTAGTAGGGACAACTAACTATGGCTACACCTTC. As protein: CASSLVGTTNYGYTF.

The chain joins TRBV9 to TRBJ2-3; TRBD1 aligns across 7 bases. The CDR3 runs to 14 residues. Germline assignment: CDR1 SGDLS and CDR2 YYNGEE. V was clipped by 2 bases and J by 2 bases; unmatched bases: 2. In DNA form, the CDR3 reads TGTGCCAGCAGCGTGGGACAGCACACAGATACGCAGTATTTT. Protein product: CASSVGQHTDTQYF.

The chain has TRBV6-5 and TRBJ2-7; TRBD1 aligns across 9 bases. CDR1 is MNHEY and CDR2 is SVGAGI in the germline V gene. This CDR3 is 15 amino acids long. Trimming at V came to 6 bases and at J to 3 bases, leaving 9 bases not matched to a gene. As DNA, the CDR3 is TGTGCCAGCAGCTTGACAGGGGGTGTCAGCTACGAGCAGTACTTC. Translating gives CASSLTGGVSYEQYF.

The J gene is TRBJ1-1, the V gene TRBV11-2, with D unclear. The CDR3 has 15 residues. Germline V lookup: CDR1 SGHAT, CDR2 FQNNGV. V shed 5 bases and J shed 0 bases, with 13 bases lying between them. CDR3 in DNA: TGTGCCAGCAGCACCTATACAGACCTGAACACTGAAGCTTTCTTT. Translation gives CASSTYTDLNTEAFF.

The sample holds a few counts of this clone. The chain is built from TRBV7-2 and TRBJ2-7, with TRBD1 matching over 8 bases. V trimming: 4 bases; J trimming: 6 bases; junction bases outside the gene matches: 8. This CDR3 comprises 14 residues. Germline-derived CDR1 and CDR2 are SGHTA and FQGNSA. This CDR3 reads CASSSWTGSGEQYF. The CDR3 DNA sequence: TGTGCCAGCAGCTCCTGGACAGGGTCGGGCGAGCAGTACTTC.

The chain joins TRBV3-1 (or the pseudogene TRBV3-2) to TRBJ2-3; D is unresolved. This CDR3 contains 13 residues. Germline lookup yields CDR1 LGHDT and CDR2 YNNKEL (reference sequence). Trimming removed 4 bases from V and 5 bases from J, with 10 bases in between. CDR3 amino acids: CASSPRCVDTQYF. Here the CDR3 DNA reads TGTGCCAGCAGCCCCCGGTGTGTAGATACGCAGTATTTT.

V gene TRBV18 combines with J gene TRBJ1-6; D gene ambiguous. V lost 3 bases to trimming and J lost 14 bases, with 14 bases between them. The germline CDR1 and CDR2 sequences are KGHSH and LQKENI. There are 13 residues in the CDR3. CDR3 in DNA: TGTGCCAGCTCACCGAGCCGCGAATTCACCCTCCACTTT. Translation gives CASSPSREFTLHF.

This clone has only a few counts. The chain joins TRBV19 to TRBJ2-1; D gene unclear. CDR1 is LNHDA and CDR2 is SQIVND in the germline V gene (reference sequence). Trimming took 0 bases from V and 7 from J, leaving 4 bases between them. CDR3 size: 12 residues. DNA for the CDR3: TGTGCCAGTAGTATAGACCAGAATGAGCAGTTCTTC. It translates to CASSIDQNEQFF.